This T cell receptor (beta chain) stems from a study of blood T cell repertoires in COVID-19. Looking at the study overall: Spain, Italy and the United States supplied samples that represented acute and convalescent COVID-19. The analysed material was cDNA or gDNA that came from T cells, B-cell-depleted T cells, or PBMCs.

This clone turned up a few times. The CDR3 is 17 residues long. From germline, CDR1 is KGHSH and CDR2 LQKENI. With 1 base removed from V and 0 bases from J, the gap between germline ends came to 10 bases. The data were produced by immunoSEQ multiplex PCR, yet TCRdb's version contains in-frame clones alone and is incomplete. The top ten clones hold over 4% of a sample with approximately 250,000 clones, around 84% of them seen once. The sequence was obtained from a man under 40 with acute COVID-19. V is TRBV18 and J is TRBJ1-6; D not resolved. Sequences were obtained from PBMCs or T cells enriched from blood (not recorded which). The CDR3 protein is CASSPQGRSSYNSPLHF. The CDR3 nucleotides are TGTGCCAGCTCACCACAAGGTCGGAGCTCCTATAATTCACCCCTCCACTTT.